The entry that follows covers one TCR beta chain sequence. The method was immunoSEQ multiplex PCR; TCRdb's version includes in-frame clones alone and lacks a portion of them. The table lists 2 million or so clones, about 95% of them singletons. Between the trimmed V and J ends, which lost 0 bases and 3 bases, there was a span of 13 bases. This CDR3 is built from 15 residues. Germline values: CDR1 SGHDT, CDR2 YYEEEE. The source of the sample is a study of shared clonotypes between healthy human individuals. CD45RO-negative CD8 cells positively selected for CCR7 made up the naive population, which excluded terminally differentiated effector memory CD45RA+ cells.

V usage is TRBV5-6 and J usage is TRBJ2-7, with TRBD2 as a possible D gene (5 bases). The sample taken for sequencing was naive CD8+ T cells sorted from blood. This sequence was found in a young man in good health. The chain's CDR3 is CASSLGGLLFYEQYF. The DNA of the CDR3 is TGTGCCAGCAGCTTGGGCGGACTCCTTTTCTACGAGCAGTACTTC.